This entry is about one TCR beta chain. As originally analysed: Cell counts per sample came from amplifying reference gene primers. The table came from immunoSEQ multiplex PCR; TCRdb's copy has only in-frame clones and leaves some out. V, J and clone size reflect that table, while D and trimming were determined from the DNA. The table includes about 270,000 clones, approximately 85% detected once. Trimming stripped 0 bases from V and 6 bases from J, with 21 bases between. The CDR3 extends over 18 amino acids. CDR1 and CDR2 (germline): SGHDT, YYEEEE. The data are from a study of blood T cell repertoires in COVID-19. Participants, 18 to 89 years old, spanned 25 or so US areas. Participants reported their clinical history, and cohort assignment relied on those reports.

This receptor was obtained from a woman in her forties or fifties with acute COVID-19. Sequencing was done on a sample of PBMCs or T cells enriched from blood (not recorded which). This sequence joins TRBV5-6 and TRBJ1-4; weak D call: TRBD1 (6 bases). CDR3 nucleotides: TGTGCCAGCAGCTTGGAAGGGGACCCGACAGGTTCGGATGAAAAACTGTTTTTT. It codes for CASSLEGDPTGSDEKLFF. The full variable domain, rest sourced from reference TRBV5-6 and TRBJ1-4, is DAGVTQSPTHLIKTRGQQVTLRCSPKSGHDTVSWYQQALGQGPQFIFQYYEEEERQRGNFPDRFSGHQFPNYSSELNVNALLLGDSALYLCASSLEGDPTGSDEKLFFGSGTQLSVL.